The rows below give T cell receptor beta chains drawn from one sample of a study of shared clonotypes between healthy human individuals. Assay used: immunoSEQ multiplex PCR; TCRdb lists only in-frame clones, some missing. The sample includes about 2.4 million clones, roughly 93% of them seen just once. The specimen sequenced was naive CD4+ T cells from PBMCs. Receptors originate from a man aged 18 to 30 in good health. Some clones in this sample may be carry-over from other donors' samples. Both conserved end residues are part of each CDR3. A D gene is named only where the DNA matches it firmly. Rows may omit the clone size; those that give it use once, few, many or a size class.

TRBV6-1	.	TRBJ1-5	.	TGTGCCAGCAGTGAAGTGACTCTAGATCAGCCCCAGCATTTT	CASSEVTLDQPQHF
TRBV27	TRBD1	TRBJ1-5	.	TGTGCCAGCAGGCCGACAGGGGCGGGAGGACCCCAGCATTTT	CASRPTGAGGPQHF
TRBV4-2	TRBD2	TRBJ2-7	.	TGTGCCAGCAGCCAAGAAGGGACTAGTGTAGCCTACGAGCAGTACTTC	CASSQEGTSVAYEQYF
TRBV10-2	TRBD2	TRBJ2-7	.	TGCGCCAGCGGCACTAGCGGGGCCTCGACCGAGCAGTACTTC	CASGTSGASTEQYF
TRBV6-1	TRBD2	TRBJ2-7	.	TGTGCCAGCAACCCACTAGCGGGAGGCCGGTACGAGCAGTACTTC	CASNPLAGGRYEQYF
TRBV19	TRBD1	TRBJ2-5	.	TGTGCCAGTAGTATGAGGGGGCATGGGGAGACCCAGTACTTC	CASSMRGHGETQYF
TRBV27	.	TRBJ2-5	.	TGTGCCAGCAGCCCCCCCGGCGCATGGGAGACCCAGTACTTC	CASSPPGAWETQYF
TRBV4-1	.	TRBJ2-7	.	TGCGCCAGCAGCCAACGGAGCTTCGGTTTGGAGACAGAGCAGTACTTC	CASSQRSFGLETEQYF
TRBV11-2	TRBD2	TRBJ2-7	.	TGTGCCAGCAGACCCGGACTAGCGGGAGTTGGCGAGCAGTACTTC	CASRPGLAGVGEQYF
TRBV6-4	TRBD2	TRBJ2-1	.	TGTGCCAGCAGTGCTGCGGGAGGGAATGAGCAGTTCTTC	CASSAAGGNEQFF
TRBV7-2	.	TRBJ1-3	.	TGTGCCAGCAGCTTAGCCTTATCTCCTGGAAACACCATATATTTT	CASSLALSPGNTIYF
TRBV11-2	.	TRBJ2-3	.	TGTGCCAGCAGCTCGATAGAGAAAAAGACGCAGTATTTT	CASSSIEKKTQYF
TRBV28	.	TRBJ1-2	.	TGTGCCAGCAATGTCGTTCTTAACTATGGCTACACCTTC	CASNVVLNYGYTF
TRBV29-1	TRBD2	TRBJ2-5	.	TGCAGCGTTGCCGGGACTAGCGGCCAAGAGACCCAGTACTTC	CSVAGTSGQETQYF
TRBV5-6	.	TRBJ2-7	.	TGTGCCAGCAGCCTCCGCTCCTACGAGCAGTACTTC	CASSLRSYEQYF
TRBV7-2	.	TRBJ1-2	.	TGTGCCAGCAGCGTCGTGAGGGATGGCTACACCTTC	CASSVVRDGYTF
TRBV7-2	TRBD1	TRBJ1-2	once	TGTGCCAGCAGCTTAGTTCGACAGGGGGCAAATGGCTACACCTTC	CASSLVRQGANGYTF
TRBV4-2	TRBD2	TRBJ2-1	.	TGTGCCAGCAGCCAAGACGGTAGCGGGAGATATGAGCAGTTCTTC	CASSQDGSGRYEQFF
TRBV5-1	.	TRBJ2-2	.	TGCGCCAGCAGCTCGACCGGAAACACCGGGGAGCTGTTTTTT	CASSSTGNTGELFF
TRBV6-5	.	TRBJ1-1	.	TGTGCCAGCAGCCGCTCCATCTCGGGGAACACTGAAGCTTTCTTT	CASSRSISGNTEAFF
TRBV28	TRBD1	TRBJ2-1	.	TGTGCCAGCCTGCCGGGACAGGGGACCTACAATGAGCAGTTCTTC	CASLPGQGTYNEQFF
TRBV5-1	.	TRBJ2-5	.	TGCGCCAGCTGCACGAGTCGAGAATCGGAGACCCAGTACTTC	CASCTSRESETQYF
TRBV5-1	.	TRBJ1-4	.	TGCGCCAGCAGCTTGGGGCCCACCGACAATGAAAAACTGTTTTTT	CASSLGPTDNEKLFF
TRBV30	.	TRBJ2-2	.	TGTGCCTGGAGGGAGGGATCAAACACCGGGGAGCTGTTTTTT	CAWREGSNTGELFF
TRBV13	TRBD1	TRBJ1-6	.	TGTGCCAGCAGCTTATCGACAGGGAGCTATAATTCACCCCTCCACTTT	CASSLSTGSYNSPLHF
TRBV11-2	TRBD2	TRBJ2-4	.	TGTGCCAGCAGCTTTGGACTAGGCCAAGCCAAAAACATTCAGTACTTC	CASSFGLGQAKNIQYF
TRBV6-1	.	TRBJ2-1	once	TGTGCCAGCAGTGGCGGCCCTGCCCTTTACAATGAGCAGTTCTTC	CASSGGPALYNEQFF
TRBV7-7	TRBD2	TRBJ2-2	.	TGTGCCAGCAGCTTAGGTACTAGCGGGACCGGGGAGCTGTTTTTT	CASSLGTSGTGELFF
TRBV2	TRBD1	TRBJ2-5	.	TGTGCCAGCATGGGGGACAGGGGGCCAGAGACCCAGTACTTC	CASMGDRGPETQYF
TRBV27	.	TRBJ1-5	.	TGTGCCAGCAGTGCCAGGGGTCAGCCCCAGCATTTT	CASSARGQPQHF
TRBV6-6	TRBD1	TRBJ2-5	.	TGTGCCAGCAGTCTCGACAGGGGGCCAGAGACCCAGTACTTC	CASSLDRGPETQYF
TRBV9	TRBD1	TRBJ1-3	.	TGTGCCAGCAGCGTAGGATCGGGACAGGGGGCTCCTGGAAACACCATATATTTT	CASSVGSGQGAPGNTIYF
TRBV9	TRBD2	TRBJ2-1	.	TGTGCCAGCAGCGCCTATAGCGGGAGCCAGACCTACAATGAGCAGTTCTTC	CASSAYSGSQTYNEQFF
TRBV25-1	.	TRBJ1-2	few	TGTGCCAGCAGTGGCCAGGGAGGAGGCTACACCTTC	CASSGQGGGYTF
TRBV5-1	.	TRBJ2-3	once	TGCGCCAGCAGCTTTGGGGTAGCGGAGGGGTCGGATACGCAGTATTTT	CASSFGVAEGSDTQYF
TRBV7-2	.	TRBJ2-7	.	TGTGCCAGCAGCTTAGGTGGCCTATTCTCCTACGAGCAGTACTTC	CASSLGGLFSYEQYF
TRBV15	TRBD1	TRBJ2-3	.	TGTGCCACCAGCAGCTCTGGACAGGGTGCGGCGGATACGCAGTATTTT	CATSSSGQGAADTQYF
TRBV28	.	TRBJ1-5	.	TGTGCCAGCAGTTTACGAGGCCCCAAAACCGGAGCTCAGCCCCAGCATTTT	CASSLRGPKTGAQPQHF
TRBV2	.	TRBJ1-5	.	TGTGCCAGCAGGCGGGGCAATCAGCCCCAGCATTTT	CASRRGNQPQHF
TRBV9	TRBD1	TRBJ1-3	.	TGTGCCAGCAGCGGGGACAGTTGGTCCAACACCATATATTTT	CASSGDSWSNTIYF
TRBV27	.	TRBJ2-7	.	TGTGCCAGCAGTTCAGGGTGGGGGCGTGCAGTGGACGAGCAGTACTTC	CASSSGWGRAVDEQYF
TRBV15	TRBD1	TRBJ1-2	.	TGTGCCACCAGCAGAGCGGGACAGGGTAGGGGCTACACCTTC	CATSRAGQGRGYTF
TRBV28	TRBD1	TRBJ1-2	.	TGTGCCAGCAGTTCAACCGGGACAGGGGATGGCTACACCTTC	CASSSTGTGDGYTF
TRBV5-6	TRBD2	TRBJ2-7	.	TGTGCCAGCAGCCCAACCGGGACTAGCAAGGAGCAGTACTTC	CASSPTGTSKEQYF
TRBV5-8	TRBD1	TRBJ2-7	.	TGTGCCAGCAGCTCCGACAGGGACGAGCAGTACTTC	CASSSDRDEQYF
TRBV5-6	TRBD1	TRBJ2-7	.	TGTGGCAGCAGCGGATTGGACAGGGCGTTTCGCGAGCAGTACTTC	CGSSGLDRAFREQYF
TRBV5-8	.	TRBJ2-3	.	TGTGCCAGCAGCGTAGGCGTAGGGGCCCAGCCAGATACGCAGTATTTT	CASSVGVGAQPDTQYF
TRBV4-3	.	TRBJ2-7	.	TGCGCCAGCAGCCAAGGTTCGGGGGCCGGGCCTTACGGTCAGTACTTC	CASSQGSGAGPYGQYF